The 20 T cell receptor beta chains given below trace back to one sample, sequenced in a study of siplizumab effects on memory and regulatory T cells. The data were produced by immunoSEQ multiplex PCR, yet TCRdb's version contains in-frame clones alone and is incomplete. The table lists approximately 75,000 clones, roughly 93% of them singletons, with 5% in the top ten. The sample was CD8+ T cells sorted from blood. The source is a human donor in good health.

This chain uses TRBV4-2 with TRBJ2-3, with TRBD2 matching over 11 bases. This CDR3 spans 16 amino acids. The germline V gene has CDR1 LGHNA and CDR2 YNFKEQ. Germline trimming cut 1 base from V and 7 bases from J; bases unmatched to any gene: 7. The chain's CDR3 is CASSQVTSGGGNTQYF. Here the CDR3 DNA reads TGTGCCAGCAGCCAAGTTACTAGCGGGGGTGGTAATACGCAGTATTTT.

The chain combines TRBV2 with TRBJ2-1; TRBD2 matches at 11 bases. J was trimmed by 8 bases and V by 6 bases; bases with no gene match: 6. This CDR3 region has 14 residues. Per germline, CDR1 SNHLY and CDR2 FYNNEI. The CDR3 region has the DNA TGTGCCAGCAGGACCGGGACTAGCGGTGATGAGCAGTTCTTC. Protein product: CASRTGTSGDEQFF.

V usage is TRBV5-6 and J usage is TRBJ2-1, with 10 bases aligning to TRBD2. The trim removed 0 bases at V and 6 bases at J, leaving 12 bases unmatched. Germline CDR1 is SGHDT and CDR2 is YYEEEE. The CDR3 covers 18 residues. The CDR3 sequence is CASSLATRVAGGRNEQFF. The DNA of the CDR3 is TGTGCCAGCAGCTTGGCCACCCGTGTAGCGGGGGGCCGCAATGAGCAGTTCTTC.

The chain has TRBV7-2 and TRBJ2-7, with D possibly matching TRBD1 (5 bases). The CDR3 runs to 13 residues. Germline V CDR1 and CDR2: SGHTA, FQGNSA. The V end was cut by 1 base, the J end by 12 bases, with 16 bases between. DNA of the CDR3: TGTGCCAGCAGCTTAGGTGGTTCACAGGAGTGGTACTTC. Protein: CASSLGGSQEWYF.

The gene calls are TRBV5-1 and TRBJ2-7; D is unresolved. CDR1 and CDR2 from the germline V gene are SGHRS and YFSETQ. The germline V and J ends were trimmed by 3 bases and 2 bases, with 3 bases remaining between them. The CDR3 consists of 11 residues. CDR3: CASSSAYEQYF. CDR3 coding DNA: TGCGCCAGCAGCTCAGCCTACGAGCAGTACTTC.

The V call is TRBV13, the J call TRBJ2-7, with 7 nucleotides matching TRBD1. The V gene's germline CDR1 is PRHDT and CDR2 FYEKMQ (reference sequence). J was trimmed by 3 bases and V by 4 bases; bases with no gene match: 3. The CDR3 has 13 amino acids. CDR3 amino acids: CASSSGGLYEQYF. CDR3 DNA: TGTGCCAGCAGCTCAGGGGGTCTCTACGAGCAGTACTTC.

The chain employs TRBV4-1 and TRBJ1-6; D gene ambiguous. CDR1 MGHRA and CDR2 YSYEKL come from the germline V gene. This CDR3 comprises 17 residues. V lost 0 bases and J lost 6, with 15 bases in between. CDR3 in amino acids: CASSQEVFQALNSPLHF. CDR3 nucleotide sequence: TGCGCCAGCAGCCAAGAGGTGTTCCAGGCGCTTAATTCACCCCTCCACTTT.

The V and J genes are TRBV7-3 and TRBJ2-2; D gene ambiguous. The germline V gene encodes CDR1 SGHTA and CDR2 FQGTGA. This CDR3 is built from 12 residues. The ends were cut back, 7 bases at V and 4 bases at J, with 7 bases in the middle. DNA of the CDR3: TGTGCCAGCATAAGTCCCACCGGGGAGCTGTTTTTT. It translates to CASISPTGELFF.

A single count supports this clone. The rearrangement uses TRBV7-8 and TRBJ1-3, with no clear D. V lost 1 base, J lost 0 bases, and 7 bases lay in between. Germline assignment: CDR1 SGHVS and CDR2 FQNEAQ. The CDR3 has 15 residues. CDR3 sequence reads: CASSLVAGSGNTIYF. As DNA, the CDR3 is TGTGCCAGCAGCTTAGTTGCTGGCTCTGGAAACACCATATATTTT.

The rearrangement uses TRBV4-1 and TRBJ1-2; no clear D. V was pared by 1 base and J by 8 bases, with 20 bases between. Germline V gene sequence: CDR1 MGHRA, CDR2 YSYEKL. The CDR3 sequence is 16 residues long. The CDR3 DNA follows: TGCGCCAGCAGCCAAGTTCCCCCCAATAACATCGAGGGCTACACCTTC. This encodes CASSQVPPNNIEGYTF.

This clone was detected once. Other nucleotide sequences in the sample specify the same CDR3. The rearrangement joins TRBV19 to TRBJ1-6; D unclear. With 1 base removed from V and 2 bases from J, the gap between germline ends came to 6 bases. Germline CDR1 is LNHDA and CDR2 is SQIVND (reference sequence). This CDR3 contains 15 residues. DNA for the CDR3: TGTGCCAGTAGTATAGGAGGAACCTATAATTCACCCCTCCACTTT. It specifies CASSIGGTYNSPLHF.

This chain links TRBV5-5 with TRBJ1-1, with D uncertain. CDR1 SGHKS and CDR2 YYEKEE come from the germline V gene (reference sequence). Deletions cut 0 bases from V and 4 bases from J, with 7 bases between. The CDR3 extends over 13 amino acids. As DNA, the CDR3 is TGTGCCAGCAGCTTGGGAGGATCCACTGAAGCTTTCTTT. Its translation: CASSLGGSTEAFF.

V usage is TRBV13 and J usage is TRBJ1-1, with a tentative D call TRBD1 (5 bases). The CDR3 spans 15 residues. Trimming removed 1 base from V and 3 bases from J, with 12 bases in between. Germline V gene lookup returns CDR1 PRHDT and CDR2 FYEKMQ (reference sequence). The CDR3 region has the DNA TGTGCCAGCAGCTTAGTAGGGGAAGGGGACACTGAAGCTTTCTTT. Translated, it gives CASSLVGEGDTEAFF. Full variable domain (missing parts from reference TRBV13 and TRBJ1-1): AAGVIQSPRHLIKEKRETATLKCYPIPRHDTVYWYQQGPGQDPQFLISFYEKMQSDKGSIPDRFSAQQFSDYHSELNMSSLELGDSALYFCASSLVGEGDTEAFFGQGTRLTVV.

With regard to this clone: As the CDR3 is not closed by the conserved phenylalanine or tryptophan, this likely results from a read error. The rearrangement joins TRBV25-1 to TRBJ2-7; D is tentatively TRBD1 or TRBD2 (6 bases each). Between the trimmed V and J ends, which lost 6 bases and 0 bases, there was a span of 12 bases. CDR3 size: 14 residues. Germline V lookup: CDR1 MGHDK, CDR2 SYGVNS. The CDR3 sequence: CASRGGLNSYEQYL. CDR3 nucleotide sequence: TGTGCCAGCAGGGGGGGCCTTAACTCCTACGAGCAGTACCTC.

This rearrangement joins TRBV5-1 to TRBJ2-1, with TRBD2 matching 9 bases. The CDR3 contains 18 residues. With V trimmed by 2 bases and J by 6 bases, 15 bases remained unmatched. CDR1 SGHRS and CDR2 YFSETQ come from the germline V gene. CDR3 protein: CASSFSGVIGLAFNEQFF. The DNA of the CDR3 is TGCGCCAGCAGCTTTTCGGGGGTGATCGGACTAGCGTTCAATGAGCAGTTCTTC.

This rearrangement joins TRBV6-5 to TRBJ2-1; 7 bases are shared with TRBD2. The CDR3 is 13 amino acids. Germline V gene sequence: CDR1 MNHEY, CDR2 SVGAGI. Trimming cost V 5 bases and J 6 bases; bases outside gene matches: 4. CDR3 sequence: CASSAGRVNEQFF. CDR3 nucleotides: TGTGCCAGCAGTGCGGGGAGGGTCAATGAGCAGTTCTTC.

The V gene is TRBV21-1, the J gene TRBJ2-5. TRBV21-1 is listed as a pseudogene. The CDR3 loop spans 16 amino acids. CDR3 protein: CASSKVRLHQPETQYF. Here the CDR3 DNA reads TGTGCCAGCAGCAAAGTCCGCCTACACCAACCCGAGACCCAGTACTTC.

This sequence joins TRBV11-2 and TRBJ2-5; TRBD2 agrees at 7 bases. Trimming took 5 bases from V and 1 from J; bases not matched to a gene: 7. Germline lookup yields CDR1 SGHAT and CDR2 FQNNGV. The CDR3 contains 15 residues. The CDR3 DNA sequence: TGTGCCAGCAGCCCCGTGGGAGGGTTCCAAGAGACCCAGTACTTC. This translates into CASSPVGGFQETQYF.

V and J are TRBV9 and TRBJ2-7; 7 positions agree with TRBD2. Per the germline V gene, CDR1 is SGDLS and CDR2 is YYNGEE. J gave up 7 bases and V 4 bases, and 8 bases lay outside the gene matches. The CDR3 is 13 amino acids. The CDR3 region has the DNA TGTGCCAGCAGCCCCGGTTCTAGCGGTGAGCAGTACTTC. Translated, it gives CASSPGSSGEQYF.

The chain employs TRBV11-2 and TRBJ2-1; the D gene is possibly TRBD2 (6 bases). This CDR3 has 16 amino acids. Trimming left V 1 base short and J 6 bases short, with 16 bases between. Germline CDR1 SGHAT, CDR2 FQNNGV. The CDR3 nucleotides read TGTGCCAGCAGCTTAGGTTTTAGCGGAACTCTCAATGAGCAGTTCTTC. Translation gives CASSLGFSGTLNEQFF.